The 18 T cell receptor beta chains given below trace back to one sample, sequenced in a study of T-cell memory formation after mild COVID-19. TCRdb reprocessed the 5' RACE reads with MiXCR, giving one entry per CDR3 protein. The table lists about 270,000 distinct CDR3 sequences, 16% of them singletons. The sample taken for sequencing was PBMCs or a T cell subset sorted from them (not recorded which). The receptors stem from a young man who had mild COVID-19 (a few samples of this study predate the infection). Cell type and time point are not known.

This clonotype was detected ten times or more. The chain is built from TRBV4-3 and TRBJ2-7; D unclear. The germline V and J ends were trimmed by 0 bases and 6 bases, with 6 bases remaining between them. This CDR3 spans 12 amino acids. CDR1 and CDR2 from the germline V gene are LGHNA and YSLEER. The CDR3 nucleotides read TGCGCCAGCAGCCAAGATGGGATCGAGCAGTACTTC. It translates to CASSQDGIEQYF.

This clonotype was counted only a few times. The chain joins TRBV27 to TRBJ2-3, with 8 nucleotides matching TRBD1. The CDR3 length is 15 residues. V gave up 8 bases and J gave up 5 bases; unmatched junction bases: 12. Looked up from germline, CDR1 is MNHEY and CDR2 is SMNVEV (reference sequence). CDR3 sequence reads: CASSWTGRVRDTQYF. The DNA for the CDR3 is TGTGCCAGCTCGTGGACAGGGCGGGTAAGAGATACGCAGTATTTT.

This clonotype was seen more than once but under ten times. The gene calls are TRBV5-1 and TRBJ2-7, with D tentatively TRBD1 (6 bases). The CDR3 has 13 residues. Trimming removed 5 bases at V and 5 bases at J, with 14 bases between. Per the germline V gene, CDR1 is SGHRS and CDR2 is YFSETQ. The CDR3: CASRNGQTDEQYF. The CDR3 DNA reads TGCGCCAGCAGGAACGGACAGACGGACGAGCAGTACTTC.

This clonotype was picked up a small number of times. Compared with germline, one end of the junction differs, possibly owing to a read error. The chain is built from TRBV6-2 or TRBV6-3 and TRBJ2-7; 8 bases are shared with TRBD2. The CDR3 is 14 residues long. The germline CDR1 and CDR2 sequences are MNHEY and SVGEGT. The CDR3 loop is CASNFGGASFEQYF. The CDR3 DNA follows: TGTGCCAGCAACTTCGGGGGGGCCTCCTTCGAGCAGTACTTC.

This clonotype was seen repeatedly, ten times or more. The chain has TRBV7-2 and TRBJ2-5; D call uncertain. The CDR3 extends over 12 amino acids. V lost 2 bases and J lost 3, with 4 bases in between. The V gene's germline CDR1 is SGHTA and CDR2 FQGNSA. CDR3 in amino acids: CASSLSKETQYF. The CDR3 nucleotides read TGTGCCAGCAGCTTATCCAAAGAGACCCAGTACTTC.

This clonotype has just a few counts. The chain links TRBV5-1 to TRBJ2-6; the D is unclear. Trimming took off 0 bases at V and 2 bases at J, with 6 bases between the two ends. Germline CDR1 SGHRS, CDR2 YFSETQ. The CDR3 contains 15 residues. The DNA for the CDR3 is TGCGCCAGCAGCTTGGAAGGGACTGGGGCCAACGTCCTGACTTTC. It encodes CASSLEGTGANVLTF. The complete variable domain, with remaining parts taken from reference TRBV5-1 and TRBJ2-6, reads KAGVTQTPRYLIKTRGQQVTLSCSPISGHRSVSWYQQTPGQGLQFLFEYFSETQRNKGNFPGRFSGRQFSNSRSEMNVSTLELGDSALYLCASSLEGTGANVLTFGAGSRLTVL.

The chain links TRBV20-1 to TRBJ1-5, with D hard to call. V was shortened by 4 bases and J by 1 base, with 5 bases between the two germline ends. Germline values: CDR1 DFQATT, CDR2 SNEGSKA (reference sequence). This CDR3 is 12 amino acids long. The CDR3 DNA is TGCAGTGCTACCGGGAGCAATCAGCCCCAGCATTTT. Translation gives CSATGSNQPQHF.

DNA for the CDR3: TGTGCCAGCAGTTACGGCCGGGCACCCCTCCACTTT. It codes for CASSYGRAPLHF. The J gene is TRBJ1-6, the V gene TRBV6-2 or TRBV6-3, with no clear D. V was cut by 2 bases and J by 11 bases, with 7 bases left in between. The CDR3 has 12 amino acids. Germline assignment: CDR1 MNHEY and CDR2 SVGEGT.

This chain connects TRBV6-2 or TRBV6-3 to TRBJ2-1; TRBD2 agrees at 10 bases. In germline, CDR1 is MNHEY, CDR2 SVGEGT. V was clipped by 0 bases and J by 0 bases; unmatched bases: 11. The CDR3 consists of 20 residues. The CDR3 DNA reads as TGTGCCAGCAGTTACTCGAAAACTAGCGGGACGAAAAGCTCCTACAATGAGCAGTTCTTC. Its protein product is CASSYSKTSGTKSSYNEQFF.

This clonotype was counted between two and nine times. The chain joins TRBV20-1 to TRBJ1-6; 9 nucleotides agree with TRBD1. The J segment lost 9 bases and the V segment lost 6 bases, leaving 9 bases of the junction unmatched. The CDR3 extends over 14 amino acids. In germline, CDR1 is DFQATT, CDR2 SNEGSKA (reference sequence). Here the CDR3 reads CSAWTGAESSPLHF. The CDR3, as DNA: TGCAGTGCGTGGACAGGGGCCGAGAGTTCACCCCTCCACTTT.

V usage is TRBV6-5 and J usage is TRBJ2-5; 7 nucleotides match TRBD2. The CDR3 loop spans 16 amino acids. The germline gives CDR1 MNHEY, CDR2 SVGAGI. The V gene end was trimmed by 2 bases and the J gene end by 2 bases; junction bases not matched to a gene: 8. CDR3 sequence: CASSYGLAGEQETQYF. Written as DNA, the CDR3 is TGTGCCAGCAGTTACGGACTGGCGGGGGAACAAGAGACCCAGTACTTC.

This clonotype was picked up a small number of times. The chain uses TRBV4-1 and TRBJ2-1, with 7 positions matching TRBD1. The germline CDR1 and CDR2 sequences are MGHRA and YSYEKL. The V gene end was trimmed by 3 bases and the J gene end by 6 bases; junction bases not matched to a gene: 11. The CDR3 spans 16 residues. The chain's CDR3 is CASSHALKNRGNEQFF. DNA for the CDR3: TGCGCCAGCAGCCATGCTCTTAAAAACAGGGGCAATGAGCAGTTCTTC.

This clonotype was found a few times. In DNA, the CDR3 is TGTGCCAGCAGCGGAGGCCCGGCCAGAGAGACCCAGTACTTC. As protein: CASSGGPARETQYF. V is TRBV7-2 and J is TRBJ2-5, with D perhaps matching TRBD2 (5 bases). Deletions cut 5 bases from V and 4 bases from J, with 14 bases between. The CDR3 runs to 14 residues. Per germline, CDR1 SGHTA and CDR2 FQGNSA.

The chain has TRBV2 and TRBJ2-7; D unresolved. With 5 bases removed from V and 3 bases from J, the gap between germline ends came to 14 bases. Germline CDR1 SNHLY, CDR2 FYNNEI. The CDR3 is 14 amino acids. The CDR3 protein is CASSLEMPVYEQYF. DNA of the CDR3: TGTGCCAGCAGTCTAGAGATGCCCGTCTACGAGCAGTACTTC.

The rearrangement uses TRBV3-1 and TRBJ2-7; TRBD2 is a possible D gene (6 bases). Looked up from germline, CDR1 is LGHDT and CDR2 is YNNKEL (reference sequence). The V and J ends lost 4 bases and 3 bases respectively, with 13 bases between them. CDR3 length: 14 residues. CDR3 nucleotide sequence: TGTGCCAGCAGCCGACGGGGGAAGGGCTACGAGCAGTACTTC. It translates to CASSRRGKGYEQYF.

CDR3 nucleotides: TGTGCCAGCAGCTCCTCGGGACAGGGGTCCAGGGGTACGCAGTATTTT. It encodes CASSSSGQGSRGTQYF. The chain recombines TRBV7-3 with TRBJ2-3; 10 bases align to TRBD1. CDR1 and CDR2 (germline): SGHTA, FQGTGA. The length of the CDR3 is 16 residues. The trim removed 4 bases at V and 8 bases at J, leaving 12 bases unmatched.

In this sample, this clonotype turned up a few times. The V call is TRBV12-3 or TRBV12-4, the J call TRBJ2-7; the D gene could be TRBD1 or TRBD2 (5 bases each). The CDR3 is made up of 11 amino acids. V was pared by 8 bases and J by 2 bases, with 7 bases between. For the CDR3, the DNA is TGTGCCAGCGGGGGACCCTACGAGCAGTACTTC. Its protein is CASGGPYEQYF.

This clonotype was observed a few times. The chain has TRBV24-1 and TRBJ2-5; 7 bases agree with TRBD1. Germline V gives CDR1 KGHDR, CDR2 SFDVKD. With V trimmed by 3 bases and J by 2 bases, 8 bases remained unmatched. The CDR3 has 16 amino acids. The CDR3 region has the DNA TGTGCCACCAGTGATCCCCGGGGCAGGGGGCAAGAGACCCAGTACTTC. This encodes CATSDPRGRGQETQYF.